This T cell receptor beta chain was identified in a study of T-cell memory formation after mild COVID-19. The germline gives CDR1 SGHDT, CDR2 YYEEEE. There are 15 residues in the CDR3. Trimming took off 0 bases at V and 8 bases at J, with 15 bases between the two ends. General study points: CD8+ contracting clones occupied EMRA, while CD4+ ones occupied mainly CM and EM. Contracting clones from day 15 to 85 had balanced CD4/CD8; later expanders favoured CD4+.

Researchers used 5'RACE with constant-segment primers to make TCR alpha and TCR beta cDNA libraries that carry sample barcodes and UMIs. MiXCR was run by TCRdb on the 5' RACE reads, yielding one entry per CDR3 protein. The sample records around 80,000 distinct CDR3 sequences, roughly 12% being singletons. Concerning this clonotype: Its antigen is unidentified.

The specimen was PBMCs or a T cell subset sorted from them (not recorded which). V and J are TRBV5-6 and TRBJ2-1, with D possibly being TRBD2 (6 bases). The receptor was derived from a man aged 18 to 29 who had mild COVID-19 (a few samples of this study predate the infection). Cell type and time point are not known. The DNA for the CDR3 is TGTGCCAGCAGCTTGGCGCGGGGCCCCGGGTATGAGCAGTTCTTC. The encoded protein is CASSLARGPGYEQFF.